This TCR beta chain is from a study of identical twins listed by TCRdb under 2016. Background for the entire study: To test whether fetal clonotypes persist, this study deep-sequenced TCR alpha and beta repertoires from monozygotic twins, from unrelated adults of various ages, and from cord blood. To rule out contamination, the twin experiments were replicated at different times with different library preparation protocols.

Libraries were constructed by 5' RACE. The data were produced on an Illumina HiSeq 2000. Template switching introduced a universal primer binding site; the final cDNA contained a unique molecular identifier, enabling accurate counting of TCR cDNA molecules. Specific primers in the conserved constant-segment region were used to synthesize first-strand cDNA for the TCR alpha and beta chains. To control for contamination, each cDNA library was double barcoded with a SMART-Mk sample barcode plus Illumina barcodes. TruSeq adapter sequences, together with Illumina sample barcodes, were added in two successive PCR steps. The Illumina HiSeq platform was used with custom primers to sequence TCR alpha and beta cDNA libraries. The paper's data handling went like this. MiGEC was used to process raw reads and extract unique molecular identifiers, and MiXCR was used to find CDR3 positions. Recombination models were inferred per individual with the repgenHMM and IGoR tools using an EM algorithm. The tcR package in R was used for shared clonotype analysis, with sharing normalized by the product of cloneset sizes. To study raw recombination without the effects of thymic and clonal selection, out-of-frame nonproductive sequences were analyzed. Using fastp at Q25 and MiXCR, TCRdb reprocessed the public reads and kept productive beta chains. CDR3 protein duplicates are merged, each entry listing the most common genes and DNA. What appears here as the V and J calls and clone size reflects TCRdb's work, not the paper's. Counted in this sample were 600,000 to 850,000 distinct CDR3 sequences; roughly 18% of them appeared once. The top ten hold over 10% of the sample.

Every donor in the study was a healthy Caucasian. The twin cohort consisted of three pairs of female monozygotic twins, all aged about 18 to 29 years. Peripheral blood mononuclear cells were used as the source from which RNA for TCR libraries was isolated. Trimming at the junction amounts to 2 bases on V and 3 bases on J, and the germline ends lie 7 bases apart. Counted from cysteine to phenylalanine, this CDR3 has 13 amino acids. The kept DNA is CDR3 alone, 39 bases in frame from the first base. Reading the germline V gene (reference sequence) gives CDR1 MNHEY and CDR2 SMNVEV. What the work shows at the level of the full study, not this receptor alone: Fewer insertions were carried by abundant cord blood beta clonotypes; a weaker similar trend was observed in young adult naive repertoires, while no such trend was observed in memory repertoires. Out-of-frame TCR alpha sharing in monozygotic twins was systematically underestimated by recombination models, whereas sharing between unrelated individuals was in agreement with the recombination models. Zero-insertion analyses could be partly confounded by invariant T cells such as MAIT and iNKT, although diverse VJ usage argued against such confounding for most clonotypes. Because the same donors could not be followed over many years, the conclusions depended on cross-sectional statistical analysis. Compared with coincidental sharing between unrelated individuals, an excess of low generation-probability sequences was observed among out-of-frame TCR alpha sequences shared between twins. Excess twin sharing in beta out-of-frame sequences was weaker because fewer shared sequences lowered the signal-to-noise ratio.

This clonotype appeared many times. The antigen it recognizes is unknown. Per-nucleotide qualities are absent, and no much larger clonotype sits a single base away. These data were also filed under a second study, of T cells expressing NK-cell markers. The second study reports: In sorted CD3+CD56+NKG2C+, CD3+CD56+NKG2C- and CD3+CD56-NKG2C+ T-cell subsets from 8 or 9 donors, TCR beta-chain repertoires were profiled. Seven of the eight sequenced donors were HCMV-seropositive and one was HCMV-seronegative. In several experiments an anti-gammadeltaTCR antibody was added to restrict sorting to alphabetaTCR-expressing T cells. In over five donors, the dominant CD3+CD56+NKG2C+ clonotypes were among the top 10 CD8+ clonotypes and accounted for about 1.0-8% of CD8+ T cells. Those dominant clonotypes were again the most abundant among CD3+CD56-NKG2C+ cells in a few donors, at roughly 25-60.1%. Whether the expanded NKG2C-expressing T cell clones were specific for HCMV antigens remained unclear. The eight sequenced donors were randomly selected healthy volunteers, three men and five women. A commercial ELISA kit detecting HCMV-specific IgG in serum was used to determine HCMV serostatus. Bulk peripheral blood T-cell repertoires were additionally sequenced from unsorted PBMC for several donors. Reads were demultiplexed and grouped by UMI with MIGEC, and clonotypes were assembled and quantified with MiTCR. To remove erroneous sequences, TCR cDNA sequences were retained only when supported by two or more reads. The tcR package was used for downstream repertoire analysis, with clonotypes matched between fractions based on CDR3 nucleotide sequence plus V segment. Antigen specificity was annotated against VDJdb with VDJmatch, allowing one amino acid substitution in CDR3.

The receptor was derived from a woman aged 18-29 years in good health. Material for sequencing was PBMCs. The receptor chain draws on TRBV27 and TRBJ1-2; the D gene is not confidently resolved. Here is the DNA: TGTGCCAGCAGTTTAACCCCTTACTATGGCTACACCTTC. This gives the protein CASSLTPYYGYTF.